The 23 T cell receptor beta chains presented below share a single source sample, sequenced in a study of high-grade serous ovarian cancer treatment subgroups. TCRdb keeps only in-frame clones here, not all; method: immunoSEQ multiplex PCR. In the table there are under 3,500 clones, more than 60% of which are singletons. Tumor tissue was taken before any definitive surgery or chemotherapy was given. Sequencing input: tumor tissue. These receptors were collected from a human donor with high-grade serous ovarian cancer.

This chain uses TRBV11-2 with TRBJ1-5; no clear D gene. The V gene's germline CDR1 is SGHAT and CDR2 FQNNGV. This CDR3 contains 13 residues. With 1 base removed from V and 7 bases from J, the gap between germline ends came to 8 bases. The CDR3 DNA is TGTGCCAGCAGCTTAGGTGTGGGGCAGCCCCAGCATTTT. Translating it yields CASSLGVGQPQHF.

V gene TRBV9 combines with J gene TRBJ2-2; D is uncertain. Germline CDR1 and CDR2: SGDLS and YYNGEE. Trimming left V 4 bases short and J 2 bases short, with 3 bases between. The CDR3 length is 12 residues. Here the CDR3 reads CASSINTGELFF. As DNA, the CDR3 is TGTGCCAGCAGCATAAACACCGGGGAGCTGTTTTTT.

The rearrangement joins TRBV7-2 to TRBJ1-2, with D uncertain. Germline loops: CDR1 SGHTA, CDR2 FQGNSA. The CDR3 runs 12 residues. V gave up 5 bases and J gave up 1 base, with 5 bases separating them. The CDR3: CASSPSNYGYTF. CDR3 DNA: TGTGCCAGCAGCCCCAGTAACTATGGCTACACCTTC.

The chain is built from TRBV18 and TRBJ2-1; no clear D. The germline gives CDR1 KGHSH, CDR2 LQKENI. Deletions cut 3 bases from V and 4 bases from J, with 13 bases between. The CDR3 is 15 amino acids. The CDR3 is CASSPTRTSYNEQFF. For the CDR3, the DNA is TGTGCCAGCTCACCGACACGGACCTCGTACAATGAGCAGTTCTTC.

This clone was observed a few times. The chain recombines TRBV30 with TRBJ1-5; the match to TRBD1 covers 8 bases. The V and J ends lost 4 bases and 2 bases, in that order; junction bases with no gene match: 10. Germline assignment: CDR1 GTSNPN and CDR2 SVGIG (reference sequence). The CDR3 contains 16 residues. In DNA form, the CDR3 reads TGTGCCTGGACCGACACTGACAGGGGAGGCAATCAGCCCCAGCATTTT. Translated: CAWTDTDRGGNQPQHF.

J is TRBJ2-5 and V is TRBV7-2, with D perhaps TRBD1 or TRBD2 (5 bases each). The last part of the DNA fits TRBJ2-7 better; the J call may be wrong. The CDR3 is 16 amino acids. Germline assignment: CDR1 SGHTA and CDR2 FQGNSA. The CDR3 bases are TGTGCCAGCAGCCGGGGTCCACAGGCGAGCTCCTACGAGCAGTACTTC. It yields the protein CASSRGPQASSYEQYF.

The chain couples TRBV2 to TRBJ2-3; D is ambiguous. V lost 2 bases to trimming and J lost 6 bases, with 9 bases between them. There are 13 residues in the CDR3. The germline gives CDR1 SNHLY, CDR2 FYNNEI. DNA of the CDR3: TGTGCCAGCAGTGAATCTTGGTGGGATACGCAGTATTTT. It specifies CASSESWWDTQYF.

The gene calls are TRBV7-9 and TRBJ1-3; 9 bases match TRBD1. There are 17 residues in the CDR3. With V trimmed by 3 bases and J by 0 bases, 6 bases remained unmatched. The V gene's germline CDR1 is SEHNR and CDR2 FQNEAQ (reference sequence). Here the CDR3 reads CASSLAGQGFSGNTIYF. CDR3 in DNA: TGTGCCAGCAGCTTGGCCGGACAGGGGTTCTCTGGAAACACCATATATTTT.

This chain joins TRBV9 and TRBJ2-2, with a possible D match to TRBD2 (6 bases). This CDR3 spans 13 amino acids. The V gene lost 4 bases and the J gene lost 11 bases, with 15 bases spanning the gap. The V gene's germline CDR1 is SGDLS and CDR2 YYNGEE. CDR3 sequence: CASSRRGTLELFF. The CDR3 DNA follows: TGTGCCAGCAGCCGGCGGGGAACTCTAGAGCTGTTTTTT.

The CDR3 DNA is TGCGCCAGCAGCTTGGGGCAGGGGGCAGAAGAGCAGTACTTC. It yields the protein CASSLGQGAEEQYF. J is TRBJ2-7 and V is TRBV5-1; 8 bases map to TRBD1. Germline CDR1 reads SGHRS; CDR2 reads YFSETQ. The CDR3 loop spans 14 amino acids. V gave up 0 bases and J gave up 7 bases; unmatched junction bases: 6.

The gene calls are TRBV27 and TRBJ1-1; TRBD1 might be the D (6 bases). With 5 bases removed from V and 6 bases from J, the gap between germline ends came to 22 bases. This CDR3 region has 16 residues. CDR1 and CDR2 from the germline V gene are MNHEY and SMNVEV (reference sequence). CDR3 loop: CASSPLTGSFVAEAFF. The CDR3 DNA reads as TGTGCCAGCAGTCCGCTCACAGGGAGTTTTGTTGCTGAAGCTTTCTTT.

This clone showed up just a few times. The CDR3 protein is CASSATTGGSSYNEQFF. In DNA, the CDR3 is TGTGCCAGCAGCGCCACCACAGGGGGCAGCTCCTACAATGAGCAGTTCTTC. The chain recombines TRBV9 with TRBJ2-1, with TRBD1 matching 9 bases. The J segment lost 0 bases and the V segment lost 3 bases, leaving 7 bases of the junction unmatched. Per germline, CDR1 SGDLS and CDR2 YYNGEE. The CDR3 spans 17 residues.

The V call is TRBV7-2, the J call TRBJ2-6, with D possibly being TRBD1 or TRBD2 (5 bases each). CDR3 size: 15 residues. V was shortened by 7 bases and J by 4 bases, with 14 bases between the two germline ends. In germline, CDR1 is SGHTA, CDR2 FQGNSA. The CDR3 DNA reads TGTGCCAGCACCAGTATCGGGGCCGGGGCCAACGTCCTGACTTTC. It yields the protein CASTSIGAGANVLTF.

This clone was counted between two and nine times. CDR3 amino acids: CASSYSYAGQETQYF. The CDR3 region has the DNA TGTGCCAGCAGTTACTCTTACGCTGGGCAAGAGACCCAGTACTTC. This chain uses TRBV6-5 with TRBJ2-5, with unresolved D. Germline-derived CDR1 and CDR2 are MNHEY and SVGAGI. The CDR3 loop spans 15 amino acids. V gave up 0 bases and J gave up 2 bases, with 10 bases separating them.

The chain employs TRBV7-2 and TRBJ2-7; 10 positions match TRBD2. Losses at the gene ends were 5 bases for V and 7 bases for J; bases not matched to a gene: 14. CDR1 SGHTA and CDR2 FQGNSA come from the germline V gene. This CDR3 has 16 residues. The CDR3 DNA sequence: TGTGCCAGCAGCCCTCGGGTAGCGGGAGGATCCGGGGAGCAGTACTTC. Translated: CASSPRVAGGSGEQYF.

The V call is TRBV27, the J call TRBJ2-2, with D possibly being TRBD2 (5 bases). This CDR3 is built from 15 residues. Looked up from germline, CDR1 is MNHEY and CDR2 is SMNVEV (reference sequence). Trimming took off 0 bases at V and 8 bases at J, with 13 bases between the two ends. CDR3 bases: TGTGCCAGCAGTTTATCTGGGTCCGAGGGAGGGGAGCTGTTTTTT. Encoded protein: CASSLSGSEGGELFF.

The rearrangement uses TRBV6-1 and TRBJ1-4; D gene uncertain. The V end lost 9 bases, the J end lost 0 bases, and 14 bases lay between the germline ends. CDR3 length equals 15 residues. The germline gives CDR1 MNHNS, CDR2 SASEGT. The CDR3 region is CASRTEPATNEKLFF. CDR3 coding DNA: TGTGCCAGTAGGACCGAACCTGCAACTAATGAAAAACTGTTTTTT.

The table lists this clone with a few counts. The chain recombines TRBV2 with TRBJ1-4; TRBD1 might be the D (5 bases). Germline V gene sequence: CDR1 SNHLY, CDR2 FYNNEI. V gave up 4 bases and J gave up 4 bases, with 13 bases separating them. This CDR3 has 15 residues. The CDR3 DNA sequence: TGTGCCAGCAGTGTTCTTGGGACGGGTAATGAAAAACTGTTTTTT. This gives the protein CASSVLGTGNEKLFF.

The gene calls are TRBV10-3 and TRBJ2-1; D unresolved. This CDR3 spans 14 amino acids. Germline assignment: CDR1 ENHRY and CDR2 SYGVKD. V shed 0 bases and J shed 8 bases, with 11 bases lying between them. The DNA for the CDR3 is TGTGCCATCAGTGAGTCCGGGTCAATCCATGAGCAGTTCTTC. Translating it yields CAISESGSIHEQFF.

The genes are TRBV2 and TRBJ1-2; the D is unclear. This CDR3 is 13 amino acids long. The germline V gene encodes CDR1 SNHLY and CDR2 FYNNEI. V lost 5 bases and J lost 7, with 14 bases in between. The CDR3 reads CASSRGLTSGYTF. For the CDR3, the DNA is TGTGCCAGCAGTAGAGGGCTCACGAGTGGCTACACCTTC.

The CDR3 reads CASSHSRLPNTEAFF. CDR3 bases: TGTGCCAGCAGTCACTCGCGCCTCCCGAACACTGAAGCTTTCTTT. The rearrangement uses TRBV4-2 and TRBJ1-1; D is ambiguous. The CDR3 contains 15 residues. Deletions cut 6 bases from V and 1 base from J, with 15 bases between. CDR1 and CDR2 from the germline V gene are LGHNA and YNFKEQ.

This clone occurred once. V usage is TRBV7-8 and J usage is TRBJ2-1, with 12 bases that match TRBD2. Germline CDR1 SGHVS, CDR2 FQNEAQ. The trim removed 4 bases at V and 6 bases at J, leaving 10 bases unmatched. The CDR3 loop spans 17 amino acids. The CDR3 DNA reads TGTGCCAGCAGCTCTAGGACTAGCGGGAAATGGGGCAATGAGCAGTTCTTC. This sequence encodes CASSSRTSGKWGNEQFF.

Only a few counts were recorded for this clone. V and J are TRBV7-2 and TRBJ2-7, with TRBD1 identical over 8 bases. The CDR3 has 15 residues. With V trimmed by 4 bases and J by 4 bases, 9 bases remained unmatched. The V gene's germline CDR1 is SGHTA and CDR2 FQGNSA. Here the CDR3 DNA reads TGTGCCAGCAGCTCAGGGGGCAGGGTGGGGTACGAGCAGTACTTC. It encodes CASSSGGRVGYEQYF.